These 26 T cell receptor beta chains came from one sample sequenced in a study of PD-1 blockade in classical Hodgkin lymphoma. Indicated time point: cycle 4 day 1 (C4D1), after 5 to 7 weeks of nivolumab. No patient escaped relapse after autologous stem cell transplantation, and brentuximab vedotin exposure varied. Method: immunoSEQ multiplex PCR; TCRdb's copy keeps in-frame clones and lacks some. The table has about 110,000 clones, roughly nine tenths seen once. Material: peripheral blood mononuclear cells (PBMCs), obtained before the fourth cycle of nivolumab. The origin of the receptors is a human donor with classical Hodgkin lymphoma.

The rearrangement joins TRBV28 to TRBJ1-5, with 7 positions matching TRBD1. V was clipped by 5 bases and J by 6 bases; unmatched bases: 7. This CDR3 region has 14 residues. The V gene's germline CDR1 is MDHEN and CDR2 SYDVKM. The CDR3 bases are TGTGCCAGCAGTAGACAGGGCATCACTCAGCCCCAGCATTTT. Its protein product is CASSRQGITQPQHF.

The chain combines TRBV7-9 with TRBJ2-1; D not certain. The CDR3 extends over 11 amino acids. The germline V and J ends were trimmed by 1 base and 6 bases, with 1 base remaining between them. Germline V CDR1 and CDR2: SEHNR, FQNEAQ (reference sequence). CDR3 nucleotide sequence: TGTGCCAGCAGCTTAGGCAATGAGCAGTTCTTC. Translated, it gives CASSLGNEQFF. Looking up the rest from reference TRBV7-9 and TRBJ2-1 gives the full variable domain: DTGVSQNPRHKITKRGQNVTFRCDPISEHNRLYWYRQTLGQGPEFLTYFQNEAQLEKSRLLSDRFSAERPKGSFSTLEIQRTEQGDSAMYLCASSLGNEQFFGPGTRLTVL.

J is TRBJ2-1 and V is TRBV6-6; 7 positions match TRBD2. This CDR3 is 15 amino acids long. V shed 2 bases, J shed 1 base, and the junction held 2 bases outside the gene matches. From germline, CDR1 is MNHNY and CDR2 SVGAGI (reference sequence). DNA for the CDR3: TGTGCCAGCAGTTACCTAGCGGCGTCCTACAATGAGCAGTTCTTC. Protein: CASSYLAASYNEQFF.

In this sample, this clone turned up once. Other nucleotide sequences in the sample specify the same CDR3. This sequence joins TRBV19 and TRBJ2-5; possibly TRBD2 for D (6 bases). Germline assignment: CDR1 LNHDA and CDR2 SQIVND (reference sequence). V dropped 5 bases and J dropped 2 bases, with 9 bases sitting between them. CDR3 length: 13 amino acids. This CDR3 reads CASSWAGQETQYF. The CDR3 coding sequence is TGTGCCAGTAGTTGGGCGGGGCAAGAGACCCAGTACTTC.

The chain uses TRBV6-5 and TRBJ2-5; no clear D gene. Germline loops: CDR1 MNHEY, CDR2 SVGAGI. V was trimmed by 1 base and J by 4 bases, leaving 7 bases between them. CDR3 length: 13 amino acids. DNA of the CDR3: TGTGCCAGCAGTTACTATTCCAGAGAGACCCAGTACTTC. This codes for CASSYYSRETQYF.

The V gene is TRBV18, the J gene TRBJ1-2; 9 positions agree with TRBD1. Trimming at V came to 3 bases and at J to 4 bases, leaving 3 bases not matched to a gene. From germline, CDR1 is KGHSH and CDR2 LQKENI. The CDR3 is 14 residues long. Here the CDR3 reads CASSPGTGSYGYTF. The CDR3 coding sequence is TGTGCCAGCTCACCCGGGACAGGGTCCTATGGCTACACCTTC.

The rearrangement links TRBV25-1 to TRBJ2-2; D might be TRBD2 (6 bases). Germline assignment: CDR1 MGHDK and CDR2 SYGVNS. The V and J ends lost 4 bases and 1 base respectively, with 13 bases between them. This CDR3 has 16 amino acids. CDR3 loop: CASSGVGLVNTGELFF. The CDR3 DNA sequence: TGTGCCAGCAGTGGTGTGGGACTCGTGAACACCGGGGAGCTGTTTTTT.

Comments on this clone: Other DNA sequences in the same sample also yield this CDR3. The chain carries TRBV18 and TRBJ1-2; D not resolved. CDR3 length: 13 amino acids. CDR1 is KGHSH and CDR2 is LQKENI in the germline V gene. The germline V and J ends were trimmed by 0 bases and 5 bases, with 7 bases remaining between them. The CDR3 sequence is CASSPPGGYGYTF. CDR3 in DNA: TGTGCCAGCTCACCACCGGGAGGGTATGGCTACACCTTC.

The J gene is TRBJ2-7, the V gene TRBV10-1; no definite D call. The germline CDR1 and CDR2 sequences are WNHNN and SYGVQD (reference sequence). The CDR3 spans 15 residues. The germline V and J ends were trimmed by 5 bases and 0 bases, with 14 bases remaining between them. CDR3 nucleotides: TGCGCCAGCAGTCCTGATTTGGGTAGCTCCTACGAGCAGTACTTC. Translating it yields CASSPDLGSSYEQYF.

In its sample, this clone was seen many times. The chain has TRBV5-1 and TRBJ1-2; unclear D gene. CDR3 length: 12 amino acids. V was clipped by 5 bases and J by 8 bases, with 13 bases between them. The germline V gene encodes CDR1 SGHRS and CDR2 YFSETQ. The chain's CDR3 is CASRYDTGGYTF. As DNA, the CDR3 is TGCGCCAGCAGATATGACACCGGAGGCTACACCTTC. Together with reference TRBV5-1 and TRBJ1-2, the CDR3 gives the full variable domain: KAGVTQTPRYLIKTRGQQVTLSCSPISGHRSVSWYQQTPGQGLQFLFEYFSETQRNKGNFPGRFSGRQFSNSRSEMNVSTLELGDSALYLCASRYDTGGYTFGSGTRLTVV.

The CDR3 DNA follows: TGTGCCAGCAGCTTAGCAACAGGCGCCTCCTACGAGCAGTACTTC. This codes for CASSLATGASYEQYF. This rearrangement joins TRBV11-2 to TRBJ2-7; tentatively, D is TRBD1 (5 bases). V gave up 1 base and J gave up 0 bases, with 10 bases separating them. This CDR3 has 15 amino acids. Germline lookup yields CDR1 SGHAT and CDR2 FQNNGV.

V and J are TRBV5-1 and TRBJ1-1; D gene unclear. Trimming pared 0 bases from V and 1 base from J, leaving 13 bases between. Per germline, CDR1 SGHRS and CDR2 YFSETQ. The length of the CDR3 is 16 residues. DNA of the CDR3: TGCGCCAGCAGCTTGGATTCTGCAGCCAGGAACACTGAAGCTTTCTTT. Translating it yields CASSLDSAARNTEAFF.

The J gene is TRBJ1-2, the V gene TRBV5-1; D might be TRBD1 (6 bases). The length of the CDR3 is 15 residues. Looked up from germline, CDR1 is SGHRS and CDR2 is YFSETQ. Trimming took 6 bases from V and 5 from J, leaving 20 bases between them. Written as DNA, the CDR3 is TGCGCCAGCACCCCACAGGGCTTCGATGGATATGGCTACACCTTC. Translated, it gives CASTPQGFDGYGYTF. Full variable domain (remainder filled in from reference TRBV5-1 and TRBJ1-2): KAGVTQTPRYLIKTRGQQVTLSCSPISGHRSVSWYQQTPGQGLQFLFEYFSETQRNKGNFPGRFSGRQFSNSRSEMNVSTLELGDSALYLCASTPQGFDGYGYTFGSGTRLTVV.

This chain connects TRBV4-3 to TRBJ1-1; no clear D. The ends were cut back, 3 bases at V and 5 bases at J, with 16 bases in the middle. Germline V CDR1 and CDR2: LGHNA, YSLEER. The CDR3 is 15 amino acids. The CDR3 DNA reads TGCGCCAGCAGCCACATATTATCAGAGGGAACTGAAGCTTTCTTT. It translates to CASSHILSEGTEAFF.

In this sample, this clone turned up once. V and J are TRBV21-1 and TRBJ2-7; the table gives TRBD2 as D, unverified against the DNA. TRBV21-1 is a pseudogene locus. The CDR3 runs to 19 residues. The chain's CDR3 is CASSTQPGTSGSTVYEQYF. The CDR3 DNA reads as TGTGCCAGCAGCACTCAACCCGGGACTAGCGGGAGCACAGTCTACGAGCAGTACTTC.

The J gene is TRBJ2-7, the V gene TRBV9, with D possibly TRBD1 on 5 matching bases. The V gene lost 0 bases and the J gene lost 4 bases, with 20 bases spanning the gap. The CDR3 consists of 17 residues. In germline, CDR1 is SGDLS, CDR2 YYNGEE. CDR3 nucleotide sequence: TGTGCCAGCAGCGTAGGGGGCAGCAGCCCGAAAAATTACGAGCAGTACTTC. Translated, it gives CASSVGGSSPKNYEQYF.

This clone was recorded once. The rearrangement links TRBV2 to TRBJ1-2; the D is unclear. This CDR3 is 11 amino acids long. Germline V gives CDR1 SNHLY, CDR2 FYNNEI. Trimming removed 6 bases at V and 7 bases at J, with 9 bases between. DNA of the CDR3: TGTGCCAGCAGAGTCGGACGTGGCTACACCTTC. Protein: CASRVGRGYTF.

This clone has only a few counts. The V and J genes are TRBV7-9 and TRBJ1-4; 8 bases are a match to TRBD1. The CDR3 runs to 15 residues. The germline V gene encodes CDR1 SEHNR and CDR2 FQNEAQ (reference sequence). J was trimmed by 1 base and V by 3 bases; bases with no gene match: 1. CDR3 loop: CASSFDRGTNEKLFF. Here the CDR3 DNA reads TGTGCCAGCAGCTTCGACAGGGGAACTAATGAAAAACTGTTTTTT. The whole variable domain, remainder taken from reference TRBV7-9 and TRBJ1-4, is DTGVSQNPRHKITKRGQNVTFRCDPISEHNRLYWYRQTLGQGPEFLTYFQNEAQLEKSRLLSDRFSAERPKGSFSTLEIQRTEQGDSAMYLCASSFDRGTNEKLFFGSGTQLSVL.

V and J are TRBV28 and TRBJ1-2; 7 nucleotides line up with TRBD1. Germline CDR1 and CDR2: MDHEN and SYDVKM. This CDR3 is built from 16 residues. V lost 5 bases, J lost 5 bases, and 14 bases stayed unmatched. The CDR3 protein is CASSPTKTGLPYGYTF. The CDR3 nucleotides are TGTGCCAGCAGTCCTACCAAGACAGGGCTTCCTTATGGCTACACCTTC.

The J gene is TRBJ2-7, the V gene TRBV19, with a possible D match to TRBD2 (5 bases). This CDR3 is built from 13 residues. Trimming took 5 bases from V and 4 from J, leaving 12 bases between them. Germline CDR1 LNHDA, CDR2 SQIVND (reference sequence). Written as DNA, the CDR3 is TGTGCCAGTAGTTCGCCGGGATTGTACGAGCAGTACTTC. This translates into CASSSPGLYEQYF.

The CDR3 DNA reads as TGCGCCAGCAGCTCGGACATACTTAATGGCTACACCTTC. Translation gives CASSSDILNGYTF. V and J are TRBV5-1 and TRBJ1-2; D perhaps matches TRBD1 (5 bases). Trimming removed 3 bases from V and 6 bases from J, with 12 bases in between. The CDR3 covers 13 residues. Germline values: CDR1 SGHRS, CDR2 YFSETQ. Full variable domain (rest looked up from reference TRBV5-1 and TRBJ1-2): KAGVTQTPRYLIKTRGQQVTLSCSPISGHRSVSWYQQTPGQGLQFLFEYFSETQRNKGNFPGRFSGRQFSNSRSEMNVSTLELGDSALYLCASSSDILNGYTFGSGTRLTVV.

This rearrangement joins TRBV6-1 to TRBJ2-1, with 7 bases lining up with TRBD1. Trimming took 3 bases from V and 4 from J; bases not matched to a gene: 9. CDR3 length: 16 residues. Germline assignment: CDR1 MNHNS and CDR2 SASEGT. CDR3 in amino acids: CASSEVGQDFYNEQFF. DNA for the CDR3: TGTGCCAGCAGTGAGGTTGGACAGGACTTTTACAATGAGCAGTTCTTC.

The genes are TRBV29-1 and TRBJ2-1; 9 bases match TRBD2. Trimming removed 4 bases from V and 6 bases from J; junction bases left unmatched: 4. Germline assignment: CDR1 SQVTM and CDR2 ANQGSEA. There are 13 residues in the CDR3. CDR3 coding DNA: TGCAGCGTTGGATATAGCGGGGGCAATGAGCAGTTCTTC. Translation: CSVGYSGGNEQFF.

The rearrangement joins TRBV25-1 to TRBJ2-3; 8 bases are shared with TRBD2. There are 15 residues in the CDR3. Trimming took 5 bases from V and 2 from J; bases not matched to a gene: 6. Germline V gene sequence: CDR1 MGHDK, CDR2 SYGVNS. CDR3 in DNA: TGTGCCAGCAGTCTAGCGGGCCATTCCACAGATACGCAGTATTTT. Translated, it gives CASSLAGHSTDTQYF.

V usage is TRBV27 and J usage is TRBJ2-7; D is perhaps TRBD1 (6 bases). Trimming pared 5 bases from V and 4 bases from J, leaving 15 bases between. CDR3 length: 14 amino acids. Germline assignment: CDR1 MNHEY and CDR2 SMNVEV (reference sequence). In DNA, the CDR3 is TGTGCCAGCAGTCCCCAGGGGATCGTTTACGAGCAGTACTTC. Protein product: CASSPQGIVYEQYF.

CDR3 DNA: TGTGCCAGCAGCCGGACTAGCGGGACCTACGAGCAGTACTTC. The encoded protein is CASSRTSGTYEQYF. This sequence joins TRBV6-5 and TRBJ2-7; 12 nucleotides align to TRBD2. V dropped 6 bases and J dropped 2; count of bases not matched to a gene: 2. The CDR3 consists of 14 residues. Germline CDR1 and CDR2: MNHEY and SVGAGI.